The clone carrying this T cell receptor (beta chain) showed up many times. Its antigen is unidentified. The CDR3 consists of 15 residues. Germline lookup yields CDR1 LNHDA and CDR2 SQIVND (reference sequence). V lost 3 bases, J lost 7 bases, and 7 bases stayed unmatched. This record belongs to a study of regulatory T cells in long-lasting Graves disease. Study results and caveats: Persistent disease was associated with favored TRBV28 usage and with favored use of TRBJ1-2 and TRBJ2-5.

HTBI primers from iRepertoire and Arm-PCR of CDR3 regions yielded the TCR beta libraries. MiXCR, applied by TCRdb to the multiplex PCR reads, yields one record per CDR3 protein. The data hold 200,000 to 250,000 distinct CDR3 sequences, with roughly a fifth observed a single time. Time point of the sample: newly diagnosed GD, antithyroid drugs for less than 3 months. The TCR library was made from RNA that had been extracted from PBMCs in TRIzol. The same specimen was also included in a second study, on T cells in Graves' hyperthyroidism and ophthalmopathy. That work adds: Researchers defined stable Graves' hyperthyroidism as no ophthalmopathy progression within 18 months. In blood, most of the thyroid clonotypes expanded above 0.001 were also present. Patients with ophthalmopathy were separated from those with stable hyperthyroidism by a 13 V-J model.

Sample: peripheral blood mononuclear cells (PBMCs), taken at new diagnosis, from a patient treated with antithyroid drugs. The chain recombines TRBV19 with TRBJ2-1; TRBD2 agrees at 9 bases. The TCR was taken from a woman aged 25 to 39 with Graves disease. This chain's CDR3 is CASSIGSGRRNEQFF. CDR3 coding DNA: TGTGCCAGTAGTATTGGGAGCGGGAGGCGGAATGAGCAGTTCTTC.